Presented here are 4 T cell receptor beta chains from one specimen sequenced in a study of blood T cell repertoires in COVID-19. The method was immunoSEQ multiplex PCR; TCRdb's version includes in-frame clones alone and lacks a portion of them. The sample yields 150,000 to 200,000 clones, more than 75% seen once. Sequenced material: PBMCs or T cells enriched from blood (not recorded which). These receptors came from a human donor with acute COVID-19. The donor label of this sample is uncertain.

V and J are TRBV9 and TRBJ1-2; D gene uncertain. Germline values: CDR1 SGDLS, CDR2 YYNGEE. This CDR3 region has 13 residues. V was pared by 3 bases and J by 0 bases, with 6 bases between. DNA of the CDR3: TGTGCCAGCAGCGACGGAGCTAACTATGGCTACACCTTC. The encoded protein is CASSDGANYGYTF.

The chain links TRBV3-1 (or the pseudogene TRBV3-2) to TRBJ1-1; D unclear. The length of the CDR3 is 13 residues. The V gene lost 4 bases and the J gene lost 7 bases, with 13 bases spanning the gap. Germline V CDR1 and CDR2: LGHDT, YNNKEL (reference sequence). The CDR3 nucleotides are TGTGCCAGCAGCCCCCCTCGACACAGTGAAGCTTTCTTT. Translation: CASSPPRHSEAFF.

V gene TRBV7-3 combines with J gene TRBJ1-1; D gene unclear. This CDR3 is 13 amino acids long. CDR1 is SGHTA and CDR2 is FQGTGA in the germline V gene. Trimming took off 5 bases at V and 1 base at J, with 8 bases between the two ends. In DNA, the CDR3 is TGTGCCAGCAGCCGTTCGAGGAACACTGAAGCTTTCTTT. Translated, it gives CASSRSRNTEAFF.

The rearrangement links TRBV14 to TRBJ2-2; TRBD1 is a possible D gene (6 bases). CDR1 is SGHDN, CDR2 FVKESK, per germline. CDR3 length equals 13 residues. Deletions cut 3 bases from V and 8 bases from J, with 10 bases between. The CDR3 DNA reads TGTGCCAGCAGCCAGACCGGACAGGGGGAGCTGTTTTTT. Its protein product is CASSQTGQGELFF. Supplemented by reference TRBV14 and TRBJ2-2, the full variable domain reads EAGVTQFPSHSVIEKGQTVTLRCDPISGHDNLYWYRRVMGKEIKFLLHFVKESKQDESGMPNNRFLAERTGGTYSTLKVQPAELEDSGVYFCASSQTGQGELFFGEGSRLTVL.